The 13 T cell receptor beta chains below were found in one sample sequenced in a study of shared clonotypes between healthy human individuals. Libraries were prepared by immunoSEQ multiplex PCR; TCRdb keeps only in-frame clonotypes and omits some of them. Of 650,000 to 800,000 clones in the sample, 72% were seen once. The material sequenced was memory CD4+ T cells sorted from blood. The subset is: CD45RA-negative fraction. These receptors came from a woman younger than 45 in good health.

The CDR3 spells CASSAQGARDNEQFF. In nucleotides, the CDR3 is TGTGCCAGCAGCGCACAGGGGGCGCGTGATAATGAGCAGTTCTTC. V gene TRBV9 combines with J gene TRBJ2-1; 9 bases fit TRBD1. The V gene's germline CDR1 is SGDLS and CDR2 YYNGEE. CDR3 length: 15 amino acids. V dropped 3 bases and J dropped 7; count of bases not matched to a gene: 8.

This sequence joins TRBV9 and TRBJ2-5; D remains unclear. Germline CDR1 and CDR2: SGDLS and YYNGEE. The V end was cut by 0 bases, the J end by 2 bases, with 11 bases between. CDR3 size: 15 residues. The CDR3: CASSVGGPLQETQYF. CDR3 in DNA: TGTGCCAGCAGCGTAGGGGGTCCCCTACAAGAGACCCAGTACTTC.

The rearrangement links TRBV7-3 to TRBJ1-1, with TRBD1 matching 7 bases. The J segment lost 8 bases and the V segment lost 4 bases, leaving 1 base of the junction unmatched. This CDR3 contains 11 residues. Germline CDR1 and CDR2: SGHTA and FQGTGA. The chain's CDR3 is CASSSGQEAFF. The CDR3 nucleotides are TGTGCCAGCAGCTCGGGACAGGAAGCTTTCTTT. The full variable domain, completed using reference TRBV7-3 and TRBJ1-1, is GAGVSQTPSNKVTEKGKYVELRCDPISGHTALYWYRQSLGQGPEFLIYFQGTGAADDSGLPNDRFFAVRPEGSVSTLKIQRTERGDSAVYLCASSSGQEAFFGQGTRLTVV.

The DNA of the CDR3 is TGTGCCAGCAGCCCCTCTAGCGGGAGAGGGCAAGAGACCCAGTACTTC. Protein: CASSPSSGRGQETQYF. The chain combines TRBV4-2 with TRBJ2-5; 10 bases map to TRBD2. The CDR3 spans 16 residues. The V gene end was trimmed by 4 bases and the J gene end by 2 bases; junction bases not matched to a gene: 7. The germline V gene encodes CDR1 LGHNA and CDR2 YNFKEQ.

This clone was detected a few times. The V and J genes are TRBV5-1 and TRBJ1-4; TRBD1 is a possible D gene (6 bases). The germline V gene encodes CDR1 SGHRS and CDR2 YFSETQ. The V gene lost 4 bases and the J gene lost 11 bases, with 15 bases spanning the gap. This CDR3 comprises 13 residues. The CDR3 sequence: CASSRGEMEKLFF. CDR3 coding DNA: TGCGCCAGCAGCAGGGGGGAGATGGAGAAACTGTTTTTT.

Concerning this clone itself: Other DNA sequences of this sample code for an identical CDR3. This rearrangement joins TRBV29-1 to TRBJ2-7; D not resolved. Trimming cost V 6 bases and J 3 bases, with 6 bases left between them. The V gene's germline CDR1 is SQVTM and CDR2 ANQGSEA. CDR3 length: 10 residues. Here the CDR3 reads CSVGSYEQYF. CDR3 in DNA: TGCAGCGTCGGTAGCTACGAGCAGTACTTC.

In this sample, this clone turned up once. This chain links TRBV19 with TRBJ1-5; 9 bases agree with TRBD1. Germline lookup yields CDR1 LNHDA and CDR2 SQIVND (reference sequence). This CDR3 comprises 16 residues. Trimming took 5 bases from V and 6 from J; bases not matched to a gene: 11. CDR3 coding DNA: TGTGCCAGTAGTGGGACTGGGACAGGGATGCTTCAGCCCCAGCATTTT. Translation gives CASSGTGTGMLQPQHF.

V usage is TRBV7-8 and J usage is TRBJ2-7, with D hard to call. V lost 4 bases and J lost 0, with 13 bases in between. Germline CDR1 SGHVS, CDR2 FQNEAQ. This CDR3 contains 15 residues. The DNA of the CDR3 is TGTGCCAGCAGCTCCGACTTCTTATACTCCTACGAGCAGTACTTC. Its translation is CASSSDFLYSYEQYF.

This clone was detected many times. Other DNA sequences of this sample code for an identical CDR3. The chain combines TRBV5-1 with TRBJ1-5, with D possibly TRBD1 on 6 matching bases. The CDR3 is 13 amino acids. Per the germline V gene, CDR1 is SGHRS and CDR2 is YFSETQ. V lost 0 bases to trimming and J lost 7 bases, with 8 bases between them. The CDR3 loop is CASSLEGGQPQHF. The CDR3, as DNA: TGCGCCAGCAGCTTGGAAGGGGGGCAGCCCCAGCATTTT.

CDR3 region: CASSSPYAGANVLTF. DNA of the CDR3: TGTGCCAGCAGTTCCCCCTACGCTGGGGCCAACGTCCTGACTTTC. The J gene is TRBJ2-6, the V gene TRBV27; D not certain. Trimming pared 4 bases from V and 2 bases from J, leaving 9 bases between. This CDR3 spans 15 amino acids. Per germline, CDR1 MNHEY and CDR2 SMNVEV (reference sequence).

This clone was detected many times. The chain couples TRBV30 to TRBJ2-5; D is possibly TRBD2 (6 bases). Germline-derived CDR1 and CDR2 are GTSNPN and SVGIG (reference sequence). The CDR3 spans 13 residues. Between the trimmed V and J ends, which lost 3 bases and 4 bases, there was a span of 12 bases. The CDR3 nucleotides are TGTGCCTGGAGCGGGACTCACGGAGAGACCCAGTACTTC. It yields the protein CAWSGTHGETQYF.

V is TRBV19 and J is TRBJ1-1; D gene ambiguous. Germline CDR1 reads LNHDA; CDR2 reads SQIVND (reference sequence). With 2 bases removed from V and 9 bases from J, the gap between germline ends came to 13 bases. The CDR3 extends over 13 amino acids. CDR3 sequence reads: CASSIKAGNQAFF. Here the CDR3 DNA reads TGTGCCAGTAGTATAAAGGCAGGTAATCAAGCTTTCTTT.

This clone was seen more than once but under ten times. The chain couples TRBV10-3 to TRBJ2-2; 10 bases are a match to TRBD2. Germline CDR1 reads ENHRY; CDR2 reads SYGVKD. The trim removed 5 bases at V and 5 bases at J, leaving 2 bases unmatched. CDR3 length equals 14 residues. The CDR3: CAISTSGVTGELFF. CDR3 nucleotide sequence: TGTGCCATCAGTACTAGCGGGGTTACCGGGGAGCTGTTTTTT.